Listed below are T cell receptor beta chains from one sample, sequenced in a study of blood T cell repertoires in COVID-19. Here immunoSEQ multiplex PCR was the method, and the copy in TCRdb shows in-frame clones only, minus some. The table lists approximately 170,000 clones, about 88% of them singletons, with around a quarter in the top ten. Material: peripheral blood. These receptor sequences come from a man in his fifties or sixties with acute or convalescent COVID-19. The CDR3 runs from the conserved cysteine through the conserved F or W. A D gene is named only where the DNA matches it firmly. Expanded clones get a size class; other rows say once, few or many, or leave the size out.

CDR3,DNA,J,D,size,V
CSVAPWSHGGDNEQFF,TGCAGCGTTGCCCCGTGGTCCCATGGGGGGGACAATGAGCAGTTCTTC,TRBJ2-1,TRBD2,.,TRBV29-1
CASTRTGDLSSGNTIYF,TGCGCCAGCACTAGGACAGGGGACTTGAGCTCTGGAAACACCATATATTTT,TRBJ1-3,TRBD1,many,TRBV5-1
CASSLMQGLGYTF,TGTGCCAGCAGCTTAATGCAGGGTCTGGGCTACACCTTC,TRBJ1-2,.,once,TRBV7-3
CATSDPWTGNGYTF,TGTGCCACCAGTGACCCCTGGACAGGGAATGGCTACACCTTC,TRBJ1-2,TRBD1,few,TRBV24-1
CASSTSGTLDQPQHF,TGTGCCAGTAGTACCTCCGGGACACTTGATCAGCCCCAGCATTTT,TRBJ1-5,.,.,TRBV19
CASSSKDRAQETQYF,TGTGCCAGCAGCTCTAAGGACAGGGCCCAAGAGACCCAGTACTTC,TRBJ2-5,TRBD1,.,TRBV5-4
CASSLDPAGSYTF,TGTGCCAGCAGCTTGGATCCCGCGGGGAGCTACACCTTC,TRBJ1-2,.,.,TRBV11-3
CASSLSNFNYGYTF,TGTGCCAGCAGTTTATCTAACTTCAACTATGGCTACACCTTC,TRBJ1-2,.,.,TRBV27
CASSEDGLVGSVSGGTDTQYF,TGTGCCAGCAGTGAAGATGGTCTGGTTGGATCCGTGAGCGGGGGCACAGATACGCAGTATTTT,TRBJ2-3,TRBD2,.,TRBV27
CASSLLMAGVPRTGELFF,TGTGCCAGCAGCCTTCTCATGGCGGGGGTCCCGAGGACCGGGGAGCTGTTTTTT,TRBJ2-2,TRBD2,.,TRBV3-1/TRBV3-2
CASSQRVMGQGFYGYTF,TGTGCCAGCAGCCAAAGGGTGATGGGACAGGGGTTCTATGGCTACACCTTC,TRBJ1-2,TRBD1,.,TRBV14
CASSLTLGRQKGYTF,TGCGCCAGCAGCTTGACGCTGGGAAGACAGAAAGGCTACACCTTC,TRBJ1-2,.,.,TRBV5-1
CATSDPFRGGNTETQYF,TGTGCCACCAGTGACCCCTTCCGGGGAGGGAATACGGAGACCCAGTACTTC,TRBJ2-5,TRBD2,.,TRBV24-1
CAWDRGGNTEAFF,TGTGCCTGGGACAGGGGTGGGAACACTGAAGCTTTCTTT,TRBJ1-1,TRBD1,.,TRBV30
CASSFQGGHAPEAFF,TGTGCCAGCAGCTTCCAGGGGGGACATGCCCCTGAAGCTTTCTTT,TRBJ1-1,TRBD1,.,TRBV3-1/TRBV3-2
CASSLTGGRDGYTF,TGTGCCAGTAGCTTAACAGGGGGCCGGGATGGCTACACCTTC,TRBJ1-2,TRBD1,.,TRBV19
CASSGRDRADNSPLHF,TGTGCCAGCAGCGGGAGGGACAGGGCTGATAATTCACCCCTCCACTTT,TRBJ1-6,TRBD1,.,TRBV9
CASSQVEAGQPQHF,TGCGCCAGCAGCCAAGTCGAGGCCGGACAGCCCCAGCATTTT,TRBJ1-5,.,few,TRBV4-1
CATSDLLGDYNEQFF,TGTGCCACCAGTGATTTGCTAGGGGACTACAATGAGCAGTTCTTC,TRBJ2-1,.,once,TRBV24-1
CASSSDRSISPQHF,TGTGCCAGTAGTAGCGACAGGAGCATCAGCCCCCAGCATTTT,TRBJ1-5,.,.,TRBV19
CASSLDTYTEAFF,TGCGCCAGCAGCTTGGACACCTACACTGAAGCTTTCTTT,TRBJ1-1,.,.,TRBV5-1
CASRAGGQGPSGYTF,TGTGCCAGCAGGGCTGGGGGACAGGGGCCCTCTGGCTACACCTTC,TRBJ1-2,TRBD1,few,TRBV14
CASSLENGNTDTQYF,TGTGCCAGCAGCTTAGAAAACGGGAACACAGATACGCAGTATTTT,TRBJ2-3,.,.,TRBV11-2
CASSLTGTGNQPQHF,TGCGCCAGCAGCTTAACCGGGACAGGCAATCAGCCCCAGCATTTT,TRBJ1-5,TRBD1,.,TRBV5-1
CASSWSTGANYGYTF,TGTGCCAGCAGCTGGTCAACAGGGGCTAACTATGGCTACACCTTC,TRBJ1-2,TRBD1,.,TRBV11-1
CASSLNEVSSGNTIYF,TGCGCCAGCAGCTTGAATGAAGTTAGCTCTGGAAACACCATATATTTT,TRBJ1-3,.,.,TRBV5-1
CASSPWDAQGPNTEAFF,TGTGCCAGCAGCCCCTGGGACGCACAGGGCCCGAACACTGAAGCTTTCTTT,TRBJ1-1,.,.,TRBV11-2
CASSYGTISPLHF,TGTGCCAGCAGTTACGGGACTATCTCACCCCTCCACTTT,TRBJ1-6,.,.,TRBV6-5
CSAWGGREQYF,TGCAGTGCGTGGGGAGGGCGCGAGCAGTACTTC,TRBJ2-7,TRBD2,.,TRBV20-1
CASAPGRQGAGYGYTF,TGTGCCAGCGCCCCCGGTCGGCAGGGGGCTGGCTATGGCTACACCTTC,TRBJ1-2,TRBD1,.,TRBV2
CASSQDFRGETQYF,TGTGCCAGCAGCCAAGATTTCAGGGGGGAGACCCAGTACTTC,TRBJ2-5,TRBD1,.,TRBV4-2
CASSHRGAGTEAFF,TGTGCCAGCAGTCACAGGGGGGCGGGCACTGAAGCTTTCTTT,TRBJ1-1,TRBD1,many,TRBV3-1/TRBV3-2
CASSTTGGLSTDTQYF,TGTGCCAGCAGCACCACAGGGGGCCTAAGCACAGATACGCAGTATTTT,TRBJ2-3,TRBD1,once,TRBV9
CASQGDRVGTEAFF,TGTGCCAGCCAAGGGGACAGGGTCGGCACTGAAGCTTTCTTT,TRBJ1-1,TRBD1,few,TRBV2
CASITGGASNTGELFF,TGTGCCAGTATTACGGGAGGGGCCTCGAACACCGGGGAGCTGTTTTTT,TRBJ2-2,TRBD2,.,TRBV19
CASGQDYEQYF,TGTGCCAGCGGACAGGACTACGAGCAGTACTTC,TRBJ2-7,TRBD1,few,TRBV10-3
CASSLAGGYQETQYF,TGTGCCAGCAGTCTAGCGGGGGGGTACCAAGAGACCCAGTACTTC,TRBJ2-5,TRBD2,.,TRBV6-5
CASSVLAGMNEQFF,TGTGCCAGCAGCGTCCTAGCGGGAATGAATGAGCAGTTCTTC,TRBJ2-1,TRBD2,.,TRBV9
CASSQDKAPRGGYTF,TGCGCCAGCAGCCAAGACAAAGCCCCTCGGGGTGGCTACACCTTC,TRBJ1-2,.,.,TRBV4-1
CASTLGQGDYNEQFF,TGTGCCAGTACCCTTGGGCAGGGGGACTACAATGAGCAGTTCTTC,TRBJ2-1,TRBD1,.,TRBV19
CASSTPGADTQYF,TGTGCCAGCAGCACCCCAGGGGCAGATACGCAGTATTTT,TRBJ2-3,.,.,TRBV7-9
CASRTSVGGRVIGQETQYF,TGTGCCAGCAGAACTTCAGTCGGCGGGAGAGTGATTGGGCAAGAGACCCAGTACTTC,TRBJ2-5,TRBD2,.,TRBV27
CAWSSGQGNNSPLHF,TGTGCCTGGAGTTCCGGACAGGGGAATAATTCACCCCTCCACTTT,TRBJ1-6,TRBD1,.,TRBV30
CASSDDISISGNTIYF,TGTGCCAGCAGCGACGACATTTCTATATCGGGAAACACCATATATTTT,TRBJ1-3,.,.,TRBV9
CASNTGGEGYGYTF,TGTGCCAGCAATACAGGGGGCGAGGGCTATGGCTACACCTTC,TRBJ1-2,TRBD1,.,TRBV2
CAISESWDSSRGYTF,TGTGCCATCAGTGAGTCGTGGGACTCTAGTAGGGGCTACACCTTC,TRBJ1-2,.,.,TRBV10-3
CASSKEREDYNEQFF,TGTGCCAGCAGTAAAGAGCGGGAAGATTACAATGAGCAGTTCTTC,TRBJ2-1,TRBD2,.,TRBV6-6
CASSLDPGRYEAFF,TGTGCCAGCAGCTTAGATCCGGGTCGGTATGAAGCTTTCTTT,TRBJ1-1,.,.,TRBV13
CAWSGGRFQGPQHF,TGTGCCTGGAGTGGAGGGCGGTTTCAAGGTCCCCAGCATTTT,TRBJ1-5,.,.,TRBV30
CASSYPRQGTSEQFF,TGTGCCAGCAGTTACCCCCGCCAGGGAACGAGTGAGCAGTTCTTC,TRBJ2-1,.,.,TRBV6-2/TRBV6-3
CAIRDSRTGINEQFF,TGTGCCATCAGGGACTCGAGGACAGGGATAAATGAGCAGTTCTTC,TRBJ2-1,TRBD1,.,TRBV10-3
CASSQDRGLRGEAKNIQYF,TGTGCCAGCAGCCAAGACCGGGGACTTCGCGGCGAAGCCAAAAACATTCAGTACTTC,TRBJ2-4,.,.,TRBV3-1/TRBV3-2
CASSLGEKYGYTF,TGTGCCAGCAGCTTGGGGGAGAAATATGGCTACACCTTC,TRBJ1-2,.,.,TRBV5-4
CASSYSVGRGEDTQYF,TGTGCCAGCAGTTACTCGGTCGGGAGAGGCGAAGATACGCAGTATTTT,TRBJ2-3,.,.,TRBV6-5
CASSRGQSSYEQYF,TGTGCCAGCAGCCGGGGACAGAGCTCCTACGAGCAGTACTTC,TRBJ2-7,TRBD1,.,TRBV3-1/TRBV3-2